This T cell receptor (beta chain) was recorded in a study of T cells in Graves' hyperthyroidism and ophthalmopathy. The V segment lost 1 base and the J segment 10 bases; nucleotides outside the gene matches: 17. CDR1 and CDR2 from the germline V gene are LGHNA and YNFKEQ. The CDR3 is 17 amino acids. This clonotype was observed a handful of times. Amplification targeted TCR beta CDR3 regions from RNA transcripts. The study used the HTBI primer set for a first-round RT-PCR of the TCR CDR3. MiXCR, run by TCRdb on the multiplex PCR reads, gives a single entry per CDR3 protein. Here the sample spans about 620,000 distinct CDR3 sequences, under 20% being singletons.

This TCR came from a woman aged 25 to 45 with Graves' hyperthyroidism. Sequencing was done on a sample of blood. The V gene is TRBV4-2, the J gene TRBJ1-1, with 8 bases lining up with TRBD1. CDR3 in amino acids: CASSQGPRRTGSSIAFF. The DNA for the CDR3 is TGTGCCAGCAGCCAAGGGCCCCGCAGGACAGGGAGCTCCATAGCTTTCTTT.